This T cell receptor (beta chain) comes out of a study of blood T cell repertoires in COVID-19. From germline, CDR1 is KGHSH and CDR2 LQKENI. This CDR3 has 15 residues. Unmatched junction bases numbered 8, after V lost 4 bases and J lost 5 bases. The assay was immunoSEQ multiplex PCR, and TCRdb's table has in-frame clones only and misses some. The sample consists of under 350,000 clones, 80% to 90% of them appearing once. The material sequenced was PBMCs or T cells enriched from blood (not recorded which). The chain joins TRBV18 to TRBJ1-2; 9 bases are a match to TRBD1. The TCR sequence derives from a middle-aged woman with acute COVID-19. CDR3 residues: CASSLARDREYGYTF. The CDR3 DNA is TGTGCCAGCTCACTCGCCCGGGACAGGGAGTATGGCTACACCTTC.